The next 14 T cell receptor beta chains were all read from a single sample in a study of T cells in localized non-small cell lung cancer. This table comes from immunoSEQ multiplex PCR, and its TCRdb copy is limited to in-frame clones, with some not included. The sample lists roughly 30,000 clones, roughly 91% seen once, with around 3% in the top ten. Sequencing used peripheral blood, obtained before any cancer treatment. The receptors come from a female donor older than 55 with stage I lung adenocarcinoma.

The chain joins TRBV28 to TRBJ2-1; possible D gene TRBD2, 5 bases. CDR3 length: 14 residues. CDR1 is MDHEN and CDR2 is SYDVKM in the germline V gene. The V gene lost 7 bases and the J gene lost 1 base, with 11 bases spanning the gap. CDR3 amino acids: CASKAGASYNEQFF. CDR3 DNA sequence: TGTGCCAGCAAGGCGGGCGCTTCCTACAATGAGCAGTTCTTC.

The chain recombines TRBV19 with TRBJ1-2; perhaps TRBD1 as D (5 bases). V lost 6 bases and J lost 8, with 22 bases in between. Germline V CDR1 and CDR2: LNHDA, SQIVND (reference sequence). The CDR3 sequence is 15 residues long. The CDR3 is CASRAPGRLSGGYTF. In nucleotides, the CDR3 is TGTGCCAGTAGAGCCCCTGGCAGGTTGTCAGGGGGCTACACCTTC.

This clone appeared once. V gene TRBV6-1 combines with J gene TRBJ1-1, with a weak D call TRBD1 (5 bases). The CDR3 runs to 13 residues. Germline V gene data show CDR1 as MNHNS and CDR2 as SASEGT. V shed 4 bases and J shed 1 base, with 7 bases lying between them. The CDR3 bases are TGTGCCAGCAGTGGACAGAGGAACACTGAAGCTTTCTTT. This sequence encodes CASSGQRNTEAFF.

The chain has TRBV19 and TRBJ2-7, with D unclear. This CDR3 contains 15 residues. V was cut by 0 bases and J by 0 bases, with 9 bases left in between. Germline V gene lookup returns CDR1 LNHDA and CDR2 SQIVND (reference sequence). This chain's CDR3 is CASSIDSQVSYEQYF. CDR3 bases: TGTGCCAGTAGTATAGATTCCCAGGTCTCCTACGAGCAGTACTTC.

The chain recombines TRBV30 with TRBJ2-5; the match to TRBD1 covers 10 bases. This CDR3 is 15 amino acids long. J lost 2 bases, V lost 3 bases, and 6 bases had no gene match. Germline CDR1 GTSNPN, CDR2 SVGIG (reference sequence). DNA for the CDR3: TGTGCCTGGAGCGAGACAGGGGGCGTTCAAGAGACCCAGTACTTC. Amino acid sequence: CAWSETGGVQETQYF.

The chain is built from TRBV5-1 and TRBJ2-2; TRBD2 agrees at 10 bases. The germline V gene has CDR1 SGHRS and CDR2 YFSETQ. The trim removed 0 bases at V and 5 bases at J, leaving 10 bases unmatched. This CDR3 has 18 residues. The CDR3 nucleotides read TGCGCCAGCAGCTTGGGGGGTCTAGCGGGAGTCGGTACCGGGGAGCTGTTTTTT. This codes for CASSLGGLAGVGTGELFF.

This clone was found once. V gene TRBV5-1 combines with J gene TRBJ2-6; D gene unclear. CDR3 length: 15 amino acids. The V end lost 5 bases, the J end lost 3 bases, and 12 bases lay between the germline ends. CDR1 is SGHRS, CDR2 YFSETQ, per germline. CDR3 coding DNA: TGCGCCAGCAGGGCCCCCGGTTATGGGGCCAACGTCCTGACTTTC. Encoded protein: CASRAPGYGANVLTF.

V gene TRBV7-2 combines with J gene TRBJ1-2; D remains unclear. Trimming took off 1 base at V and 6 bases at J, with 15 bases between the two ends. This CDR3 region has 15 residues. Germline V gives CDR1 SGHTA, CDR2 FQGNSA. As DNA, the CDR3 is TGTGCCAGCAGCTTAGTGAAGGGCGTGGAAGATGGCTACACCTTC. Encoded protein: CASSLVKGVEDGYTF.

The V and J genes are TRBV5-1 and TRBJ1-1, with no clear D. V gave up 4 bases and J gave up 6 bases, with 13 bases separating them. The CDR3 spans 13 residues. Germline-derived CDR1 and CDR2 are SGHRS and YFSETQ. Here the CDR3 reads CASSLPSEAEAFF. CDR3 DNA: TGCGCCAGCAGCCTCCCCTCGGAGGCTGAAGCTTTCTTT.

The CDR3 sequence is CASSHSTGGEKLFF. In DNA, the CDR3 is TGTGCCAGCAGCCACTCGACCGGGGGGGAAAAACTGTTTTTT. This sequence joins TRBV16 and TRBJ1-4; possibly TRBD1 for D (5 bases). Germline V lookup: CDR1 KGHSY, CDR2 FQNENV. Trimming removed 3 bases at V and 8 bases at J, with 13 bases between. The CDR3 runs 14 residues. The full variable domain, completed using reference TRBV16 and TRBJ1-4, is GEEVAQTPKHLVRGEGQKAKLYCAPIKGHSYVFWYQQVLKNEFKFLISFQNENVFDETGMPKERFSAKCLPNSPCSLEIQATKLEDSAVYFCASSHSTGGEKLFFGSGTQLSVL.

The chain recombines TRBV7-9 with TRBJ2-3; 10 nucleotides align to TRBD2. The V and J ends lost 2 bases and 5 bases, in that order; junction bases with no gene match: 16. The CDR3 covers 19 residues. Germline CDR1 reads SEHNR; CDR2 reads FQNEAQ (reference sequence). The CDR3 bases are TGTGCCAGCAGCTTAAGGGCTCTAGCGGGAGCCGACCGGGGAGATACGCAGTATTTT. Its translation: CASSLRALAGADRGDTQYF.

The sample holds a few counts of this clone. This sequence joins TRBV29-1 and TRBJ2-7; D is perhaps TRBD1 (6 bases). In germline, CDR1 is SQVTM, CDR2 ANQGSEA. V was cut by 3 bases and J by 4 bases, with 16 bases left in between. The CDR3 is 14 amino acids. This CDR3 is CSVEFTGYRYEQYF. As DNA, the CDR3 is TGCAGCGTTGAGTTCACAGGGTATCGGTACGAGCAGTACTTC.

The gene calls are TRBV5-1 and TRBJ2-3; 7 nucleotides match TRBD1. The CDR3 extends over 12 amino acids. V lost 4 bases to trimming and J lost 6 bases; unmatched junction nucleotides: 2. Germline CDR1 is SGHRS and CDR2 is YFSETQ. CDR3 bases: TGCGCCAGCAGCCTAGGGGGCGATACGCAGTATTTT. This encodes CASSLGGDTQYF.

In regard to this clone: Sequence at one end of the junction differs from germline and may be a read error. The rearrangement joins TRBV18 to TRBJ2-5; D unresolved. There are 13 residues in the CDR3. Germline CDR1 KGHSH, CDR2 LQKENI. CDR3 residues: CASSRFSRETRYF. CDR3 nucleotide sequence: TGTGCCAGCTCACGGTTTAGCCGAGAGACCCGGTACTTC.